The 8 T cell receptor beta chains presented below share a single source sample, sequenced in a study of CD8+ T cells in alopecia areata (dated by TCRdb to 2016 to 2018). The library was prepared using the immunoSEQ multiplex PCR assay. RNA was extracted from all samples and reverse transcribed into cDNA as template for TCR sequencing. The immuneACCESS repertoire file appears here via TCRdb, limited to in-frame rearrangements. These files lack a portion of the clones; in checked studies, under half of the deficit traces to unresolved V genes, and the cause of the others is not known. The sample table contains more than 9,000 clones; only one count was recorded for roughly 57% of them. More than 13% of the sample lies in the top ten. Lesional scalp punch biopsies and peripheral blood were collected from alopecia areata patients. The sequencing sample was made of skin. The receptors were gathered from a human donor with alopecia areata.

The chain uses TRBV28 and TRBJ1-2; the D is unclear. Trimming pared 4 bases from V and 8 bases from J, leaving 14 bases between. CDR1 and CDR2 from the germline V gene are MDHEN and SYDVKM. The CDR3 runs to 13 residues. CDR3 DNA: TGTGCCAGCAGTTCTCCCGCTCCCGAGGGCTACACCTTC. This sequence encodes CASSSPAPEGYTF.

This chain links TRBV4-2 with TRBJ2-1; 10 bases match TRBD1. The germline V gene has CDR1 LGHNA and CDR2 YNFKEQ. The CDR3 sequence is 15 residues long. J lost 9 bases, V lost 4 bases, and 9 bases had no gene match. The CDR3 spells CASSPLDRGRGEQFF. Here the CDR3 DNA reads TGTGCCAGCAGCCCACTTGACAGGGGGCGCGGTGAGCAGTTCTTC.

V and J are TRBV5-1 and TRBJ2-1; 9 positions match TRBD1. Germline CDR1 is SGHRS and CDR2 is YFSETQ. Losses at the gene ends were 1 base for V and 2 bases for J; bases not matched to a gene: 4. This CDR3 region has 16 residues. In DNA, the CDR3 is TGCGCCAGCAGCTTGATGGGACAGGGAACCTACAATGAGCAGTTCTTC. Its protein product is CASSLMGQGTYNEQFF.

In this sample, this clone turned up a few times. The chain carries TRBV5-1 and TRBJ2-2; maybe TRBD2 (6 bases). Germline CDR1 reads SGHRS; CDR2 reads YFSETQ. Trimming took off 4 bases at V and 2 bases at J, with 9 bases between the two ends. CDR3 size: 14 residues. CDR3 DNA: TGCGCCAGCAGCGAGGGAGGTAACACCGGGGAGCTGTTTTTT. Encoded protein: CASSEGGNTGELFF.

V and J are TRBV5-1 and TRBJ2-7; a weak D match, TRBD1 (6 bases). This CDR3 has 16 residues. CDR1 is SGHRS and CDR2 is YFSETQ in the germline V gene. The V and J ends lost 4 bases and 0 bases respectively, with 17 bases between them. In DNA, the CDR3 is TGCGCCAGCAGCGTAATGGTGGGGACAAACTCCTACGAGCAGTACTTC. This codes for CASSVMVGTNSYEQYF.

About this clone: This is likely a read error, given that the CDR3 carries no conserved phenylalanine or tryptophan at its end. The CDR3 reads CASSPGESGEQYI. For the CDR3, the DNA is TGTGCCAGCAGCCCAGGGGAATCAGGGGAGCAGTACATC. The genes are TRBV6-5 and TRBJ2-7; D possibly corresponds to TRBD1 (6 bases). The CDR3 sequence is 13 residues long. The V and J ends lost 6 bases and 7 bases respectively, with 16 bases between them. Germline V CDR1 and CDR2: MNHEY, SVGAGI.

Comments on this clone: The junction departs from the called germline gene at one end, perhaps through a read error. The chain uses TRBV7-8 and TRBJ2-7, with D tentatively TRBD1 (5 bases). The CDR3 extends over 10 amino acids. From germline, CDR1 is SGHVS and CDR2 FQNEAQ. The CDR3 loop reads CASSLEGVHF. The CDR3 nucleotides are TGTGCCAGCAGCTTAGAAGGGGTCCACTTC.

The chain combines TRBV5-1 with TRBJ2-1; either TRBD1 or TRBD2 may supply D (6 bases each). CDR1 is SGHRS and CDR2 is YFSETQ in the germline V gene. Deletions cut 2 bases from V and 4 bases from J, with 16 bases between. The CDR3 totals 16 residues. The CDR3 nucleotides are TGCGCCAGCAGCTTCGAGGGGGGAATAAGTTACAATGAGCAGTTCTTC. Amino acid sequence: CASSFEGGISYNEQFF.